The present T cell receptor (beta chain) was sequenced within a study of cytomegalovirus exposure and HLA in healthy donors. The CDR3 runs 14 residues. Germline CDR1 and CDR2: MNHNY and SVGAGI (reference sequence). V dropped 5 bases and J dropped 7; count of bases not matched to a gene: 5. Using immunoSEQ multiplex PCR, the repertoire was profiled, and TCRdb retains in-frame clones only, with some absent. The sample yields about 100,000 clones, around 95% seen once. The clonotype originates from a woman between 18 and 29 years old in good health and CMV-seronegative. The rearrangement joins TRBV6-6 to TRBJ2-1; TRBD1 agrees at 10 bases. Sequencing was carried out using PBMCs. For the CDR3, the DNA is TGTGCCAGCAGTGACAGACAGGGGGCAAATGAGCAGTTCTTC. This codes for CASSDRQGANEQFF.